A single sample gave rise to the 30 T cell receptor beta chains below, sequenced in a study of blood T cell repertoires in COVID-19. This table comes from immunoSEQ multiplex PCR, and its TCRdb copy is limited to in-frame clones, with some not included. The profile shows 39,000 or so clones, around four fifths of them singletons. Sequenced material: peripheral blood. These receptors were collected from a woman of 80 years or more with active or convalescent COVID-19.

V usage is TRBV7-3 and J usage is TRBJ2-3, with D unresolved. CDR1 is SGHTA and CDR2 is FQGTGA in the germline V gene. Trimming took 1 base from V and 0 from J, leaving 14 bases between them. This CDR3 is 17 amino acids long. CDR3 coding DNA: TGTGCCAGCAGCTTAAGAGGCAGCAGCTGGAGCACAGATACGCAGTATTTT. Protein sequence: CASSLRGSSWSTDTQYF.

There are a few counts of this clone. In DNA form, the CDR3 reads TGCGCCAGCAGCCCTGAGGGTTCCACAGATACGCAGTATTTT. Translated: CASSPEGSTDTQYF. The V gene is TRBV5-1, the J gene TRBJ2-3, with D perhaps matching TRBD2 (5 bases). The germline V gene encodes CDR1 SGHRS and CDR2 YFSETQ. The CDR3 has 14 residues. Trimming stripped 4 bases from V and 2 bases from J, with 11 bases between.

This rearrangement joins TRBV18 to TRBJ2-1, with TRBD1 identical over 10 bases. Germline trimming cut 1 base from V and 6 bases from J; bases unmatched to any gene: 9. Germline values: CDR1 KGHSH, CDR2 LQKENI. CDR3 size: 17 residues. The CDR3 DNA reads TGTGCCAGCTCACCACGTTACACCGGGACAGGGGTCAATGAGCAGTTCTTC. It specifies CASSPRYTGTGVNEQFF.

The chain carries TRBV19 and TRBJ1-1; 11 bases match TRBD1. CDR1 and CDR2 from the germline V gene are LNHDA and SQIVND (reference sequence). With 5 bases clipped from V and 1 base from J, the junction kept 6 bases outside the gene matches. This CDR3 has 16 residues. CDR3 sequence reads: CASSSGTGGTNTEAFF. The CDR3 region has the DNA TGTGCCAGTAGTTCGGGGACAGGGGGAACGAACACTGAAGCTTTCTTT.

The V and J genes are TRBV28 and TRBJ2-1, with D possibly being TRBD1 (6 bases). The CDR3 consists of 15 residues. The V end lost 6 bases, the J end lost 3 bases, and 15 bases lay between the germline ends. Germline V CDR1 and CDR2: MDHEN, SYDVKM. CDR3 residues: CASRTDSLHYNEQFF. DNA of the CDR3: TGTGCCAGCAGAACGGACAGCTTACACTACAATGAGCAGTTCTTC. Full variable domain (missing parts from reference TRBV28 and TRBJ2-1): DVKVTQSSRYLVKRTGEKVFLECVQDMDHENMFWYRQDPGLGLRLIYFSYDVKMKEKGDIPEGYSVSREKKERFSLILESASTNQTSMYLCASRTDSLHYNEQFFGPGTRLTVL.

The genes are TRBV15 and TRBJ1-5; no reliable D call. V gave up 4 bases and J gave up 9 bases, with 19 bases separating them. The CDR3 runs to 15 residues. Germline V gene lookup returns CDR1 LNHNV and CDR2 YYDKDF (reference sequence). CDR3: CATSIGVGEYLPQHF. In DNA form, the CDR3 reads TGTGCCACCAGCATCGGGGTTGGGGAATACTTGCCCCAGCATTTT.

The chain recombines TRBV29-1 with TRBJ1-2; a weak D match, TRBD1 (6 bases). With 0 bases removed from V and 4 bases from J, the gap between germline ends came to 15 bases. CDR3 length: 15 residues. Germline V lookup: CDR1 SQVTM, CDR2 ANQGSEA. This CDR3 is CSVEDPRRGGYGYTF. CDR3 in DNA: TGCAGCGTTGAAGATCCCCGCAGGGGCGGCTATGGCTACACCTTC.

This clone has just one count. This chain links TRBV2 with TRBJ1-5; D is uncertain. Germline V gene data show CDR1 as SNHLY and CDR2 as FYNNEI. V shed 4 bases and J shed 2 bases, with 12 bases lying between them. CDR3 length: 15 amino acids. The CDR3 spells CASSVGGMGNQPQHF. The DNA for the CDR3 is TGTGCCAGCAGTGTAGGCGGGATGGGCAATCAGCCCCAGCATTTT. The whole variable domain, filled in from reference TRBV2 and TRBJ1-5, reads EPEVTQTPSHQVTQMGQEVILRCVPISNHLYFYWYRQILGQKVEFLVSFYNNEISEKSEIFDDQFSVERPDGSNFTLKIRSTKLEDSAMYFCASSVGGMGNQPQHFGDGTRLSIL.

V and J are TRBV16 and TRBJ2-1, with TRBD2 matching over 11 bases. CDR3 size: 20 residues. Losses at the gene ends were 4 bases for V and 6 bases for J; bases not matched to a gene: 20. Germline lookup yields CDR1 KGHSY and CDR2 FQNENV. CDR3 sequence: CASSRRSGTSGRWVVNEQFF. DNA for the CDR3: TGTGCCAGCAGCCGACGTTCAGGGACTAGCGGACGGTGGGTGGTCAATGAGCAGTTCTTC.

CDR3 in DNA: TGTGCCAGCAGCTTACGGGGGAATCAGCCCCAGCATTTT. Its protein is CASSLRGNQPQHF. The rearrangement links TRBV7-2 to TRBJ1-5; perhaps TRBD1 as D (5 bases). The germline V and J ends were trimmed by 2 bases and 4 bases, with 6 bases remaining between them. Germline V lookup: CDR1 SGHTA, CDR2 FQGNSA. The length of the CDR3 is 13 residues. The complete variable domain, with remaining parts taken from reference TRBV7-2 and TRBJ1-5, reads GAGVSQSPSNKVTEKGKDVELRCDPISGHTALYWYRQSLGQGLEFLIYFQGNSAPDKSGLPSDRFSAERTGGSVSTLTIQRTQQEDSAVYLCASSLRGNQPQHFGDGTRLSIL.

A note on this clone: One base away lies a much larger clone, so this may be a sequencing read error. The chain recombines TRBV3-1 (or the pseudogene TRBV3-2) with TRBJ1-3, with D hard to call. The CDR3 is made up of 15 amino acids. V lost 0 bases and J lost 0, with 6 bases in between. Germline lookup yields CDR1 LGHDT and CDR2 YNNKEL (reference sequence). The CDR3 nucleotides read TGTGCCAGCAGCCAAGAACAGATCTCTGGAAACACCATATATTTT. Amino acids: CASSQEQISGNTIYF.

The chain links TRBV4-1 to TRBJ1-2; a weak D match, TRBD1 (5 bases). Per the germline V gene, CDR1 is MGHRA and CDR2 is YSYEKL. V was pared by 4 bases and J by 6 bases, with 15 bases between. This CDR3 has 14 residues. The CDR3 protein is CASSPSGKLNGYTF. In DNA, the CDR3 is TGCGCCAGCAGCCCGTCAGGGAAGTTAAATGGCTACACCTTC.

The V gene is TRBV5-6, the J gene TRBJ1-2; the D gene is possibly TRBD1 (5 bases). Germline CDR1 is SGHDT and CDR2 is YYEEEE. This CDR3 is 14 amino acids long. The V and J ends lost 4 bases and 4 bases respectively, with 14 bases between them. The CDR3 protein is CASSGGTEVYGYTF. Written as DNA, the CDR3 is TGTGCCAGCAGCGGCGGGACCGAGGTCTATGGCTACACCTTC. The full variable domain, completed using reference TRBV5-6 and TRBJ1-2, is DAGVTQSPTHLIKTRGQQVTLRCSPKSGHDTVSWYQQALGQGPQFIFQYYEEEERQRGNFPDRFSGHQFPNYSSELNVNALLLGDSALYLCASSGGTEVYGYTFGSGTRLTVV.

The V gene is TRBV27, the J gene TRBJ1-1, with a possible D match to TRBD1 (5 bases). The CDR3 extends over 14 amino acids. V lost 6 bases and J lost 6, with 17 bases in between. The V gene's germline CDR1 is MNHEY and CDR2 SMNVEV (reference sequence). CDR3 DNA: TGTGCCAGCAGGACGGGGGATGGGATCGCTGAAGCTTTCTTT. Protein sequence: CASRTGDGIAEAFF.

This chain uses TRBV24-1 with TRBJ2-5; 12 bases align to TRBD2. The CDR3 loop spans 17 amino acids. V was clipped by 1 base and J by 4 bases; unmatched bases: 6. Germline V gene data show CDR1 as KGHDR and CDR2 as SFDVKD. The CDR3 region is CATSDFVLAGGVETQYF. CDR3 sequence (DNA): TGTGCCACCAGTGATTTCGTACTAGCGGGAGGAGTAGAGACCCAGTACTTC.

The chain couples TRBV12-3 or TRBV12-4 to TRBJ2-3; D perhaps matches TRBD2 (5 bases). This CDR3 has 13 residues. V was pared by 7 bases and J by 0 bases, with 8 bases between. CDR3 in amino acids: CASKRISTDTQYF. Here the CDR3 DNA reads TGTGCCAGCAAGCGGATTAGCACAGATACGCAGTATTTT.

V gene TRBV24-1 combines with J gene TRBJ2-7, with TRBD1 matching 8 bases. J lost 3 bases, V lost 9 bases, and 6 bases had no gene match. Germline values: CDR1 KGHDR, CDR2 SFDVKD. The CDR3 runs 13 residues. Here the CDR3 DNA reads TGTGCCACCCCCGGACAGGGTATCTACGAGCAGTACTTC. Residues: CATPGQGIYEQYF.

V is TRBV24-1 and J is TRBJ1-1; a possible D gene is TRBD1 (6 bases). V was trimmed by 7 bases and J by 0 bases, leaving 8 bases between them. Germline V gene lookup returns CDR1 KGHDR and CDR2 SFDVKD. This CDR3 spans 13 amino acids. The CDR3 sequence: CATRDSMNTEAFF. In nucleotides, the CDR3 is TGTGCCACCAGGGACAGCATGAACACTGAAGCTTTCTTT.

CDR3 sequence reads: CSASQGAAKNIQYF. The CDR3 DNA reads as TGCAGTGCTAGTCAGGGGGCGGCCAAAAACATTCAGTACTTC. This chain links TRBV20-1 with TRBJ2-4; TRBD1 agrees at 8 bases. CDR1 is DFQATT and CDR2 is SNEGSKA in the germline V gene (reference sequence). The ends lost 3 bases at V and 1 base at J; junction bases unmatched: 2. The CDR3 consists of 14 residues.

V gene TRBV27 combines with J gene TRBJ1-1; 7 bases are shared with TRBD1. The CDR3 has 13 amino acids. The germline gives CDR1 MNHEY, CDR2 SMNVEV (reference sequence). Trimming at V came to 5 bases and at J to 8 bases, leaving 8 bases not matched to a gene. In nucleotides, the CDR3 is TGTGCCAGCAGTACACAGGGGCCACCGGAAGCTTTCTTT. This sequence encodes CASSTQGPPEAFF.

This chain joins TRBV28 and TRBJ1-6, with 12 bases aligning to TRBD1. This CDR3 comprises 15 residues. Germline trimming cut 4 bases from V and 8 bases from J; bases unmatched to any gene: 3. CDR1 and CDR2 (germline): MDHEN, SYDVKM. CDR3 nucleotide sequence: TGTGCCAGCAGTTCGGGGACAGGGGGCGATTCACCCCTCCACTTT. It specifies CASSSGTGGDSPLHF. Full variable domain (remainder filled in from reference TRBV28 and TRBJ1-6): DVKVTQSSRYLVKRTGEKVFLECVQDMDHENMFWYRQDPGLGLRLIYFSYDVKMKEKGDIPEGYSVSREKKERFSLILESASTNQTSMYLCASSSGTGGDSPLHFGNGTRLTVT.

The CDR3, as DNA: TGTGCCAGTAGTATTAGGGCGGGAGCTGGCAATGAGCAGTTCTTC. Its translation: CASSIRAGAGNEQFF. The V gene is TRBV19, the J gene TRBJ2-1, with TRBD2 identical over 7 bases. The CDR3 sequence is 15 residues long. The ends lost 3 bases at V and 6 bases at J; junction bases unmatched: 8. Germline CDR1 and CDR2: LNHDA and SQIVND (reference sequence).

This rearrangement joins TRBV28 to TRBJ1-2; a possible D gene is TRBD1 (6 bases). CDR1 is MDHEN, CDR2 SYDVKM, per germline. The CDR3 runs to 14 residues. Trimming cost V 5 bases and J 3 bases, with 13 bases left between them. The CDR3 nucleotides read TGTGCCAGCAGTGTTCCCAGGGGTTACTATGGCTACACCTTC. This codes for CASSVPRGYYGYTF.

The V and J genes are TRBV11-2 and TRBJ2-5, with 7 bases that match TRBD1. There are 17 residues in the CDR3. Germline-derived CDR1 and CDR2 are SGHAT and FQNNGV. V lost 0 bases, J lost 3 bases, and 10 bases stayed unmatched. The CDR3 DNA reads TGTGCCAGCAGCTTAGAGGTTTCTCGGACAGGCAAAGAGACCCAGTACTTC. Translating gives CASSLEVSRTGKETQYF.

The V gene is TRBV2, the J gene TRBJ1-6; possibly TRBD1 for D (6 bases). V was pared by 6 bases and J by 3 bases, with 9 bases between. The germline V gene encodes CDR1 SNHLY and CDR2 FYNNEI. This CDR3 comprises 14 residues. The CDR3 loop reads CASRAGVYNSPLHF. CDR3 coding DNA: TGTGCCAGCAGGGCAGGGGTCTATAATTCACCCCTCCACTTT.

The rearrangement joins TRBV27 to TRBJ2-7, with TRBD2 identical over 13 bases. V lost 2 bases and J lost 7; bases outside the gene matches: 8. CDR3 size: 16 residues. Germline V gene lookup returns CDR1 MNHEY and CDR2 SMNVEV (reference sequence). In DNA form, the CDR3 reads TGTGCCAGCAGTTTAATGTTCGGGACTAGCGGGATTGAGCAGTACTTC. As protein: CASSLMFGTSGIEQYF.

V gene TRBV3-1 (or the pseudogene TRBV3-2) combines with J gene TRBJ1-2, with D possibly being TRBD1 (5 bases). With 0 bases removed from V and 2 bases from J, the gap between germline ends came to 7 bases. CDR1 is LGHDT, CDR2 YNNKEL, per germline (reference sequence). The CDR3 length is 14 residues. As DNA, the CDR3 is TGTGCCAGCAGCCAAGAGACAGCCAACTATGGCTACACCTTC. Its protein product is CASSQETANYGYTF.

The genes are TRBV19 and TRBJ2-7; the D gene is possibly TRBD2 (5 bases). The CDR3 consists of 14 residues. CDR1 LNHDA and CDR2 SQIVND come from the germline V gene (reference sequence). The ends were cut back, 1 base at V and 1 base at J, with 8 bases in the middle. The CDR3 reads CASSIGGPSYEQYF. CDR3 nucleotides: TGTGCCAGTAGTATAGGCGGGCCGTCCTACGAGCAGTACTTC.

This sequence joins TRBV5-5 and TRBJ1-5; the D gene is possibly TRBD1 (5 bases). The CDR3 has 13 amino acids. Germline assignment: CDR1 SGHKS and CDR2 YYEKEE (reference sequence). Trimming took off 4 bases at V and 5 bases at J, with 10 bases between the two ends. This chain's CDR3 is CASSRQSDQPQHF. The CDR3, as DNA: TGTGCCAGCAGCAGACAGTCGGATCAGCCCCAGCATTTT.

V is TRBV28 and J is TRBJ1-6; no clear D gene. The CDR3 is 12 residues long. Trimming removed 2 bases from V and 11 bases from J, with 7 bases in between. CDR1 MDHEN and CDR2 SYDVKM come from the germline V gene. This chain's CDR3 is CASSLGRPPLHF. The DNA of the CDR3 is TGTGCCAGCAGTTTAGGGAGGCCACCCCTCCACTTT.